This T cell receptor (beta chain) was sequenced in a study of blood T cell repertoires in COVID-19. About the research overall: Some COVID-19 samples were acute and others convalescent; all came from the United States, Italy and Spain. PBMCs, B-cell-depleted T cells, or T cells were the source of the cDNA or gDNA that made up the material.

In the original analysis: Quantification of nucleated cells was approximated via reference gene primer amplification. This table comes from immunoSEQ multiplex PCR, and its TCRdb copy is limited to in-frame clones, with some not included. The V and J calls and clone size come from that table; D and trimming were worked out from the DNA. The sample has about 73,000 clones; 60% to 80% are singletons. Patients from Seattle were sampled longitudinally, starting during active infection. The germline gives CDR1 DFQATT, CDR2 SNEGSKA (reference sequence). The CDR3 has 13 residues. V was clipped by 3 bases and J by 5 bases, with 14 bases between them.

The sequence was collected from a man in his 70s with COVID-19, enrolled during active disease. The chain carries TRBV20-1 and TRBJ2-7; no clear D. Material for sequencing was peripheral blood. CDR3 sequence reads: CSASPVVVHEQYF. CDR3 in DNA: TGCAGTGCTAGTCCAGTCGTGGTCCACGAGCAGTACTTC.